Here is one T cell receptor (beta chain) with its context. Using immunoSEQ multiplex PCR, the repertoire was profiled, and TCRdb retains in-frame clones only, with some absent. The sample lists under 100,000 clones; more than 65% were seen once. V was cut by 4 bases and J by 3 bases, with 13 bases left in between. The CDR3 extends over 13 amino acids. The germline V gene has CDR1 GTSNPN and CDR2 SVGIG (reference sequence). This sample is part of a study of blood T cell repertoires in COVID-19. Study details: The United States, Italy and Spain provided the acute and convalescent COVID-19 samples. T cells, B-cell-depleted T cells, or PBMCs provided the cDNA or gDNA that served as material.

The TCR was taken from a man aged 80 or over with active or convalescent COVID-19. The sample consisted of peripheral blood. The chain combines TRBV30 with TRBJ2-7; D perhaps matches TRBD1 (6 bases). Written as DNA, the CDR3 is TGTGCCTGGACCCGGGACACTGGCTACGAGCAGTACTTC. This encodes CAWTRDTGYEQYF. Full variable domain (outside the CDR3, taken from reference TRBV30 and TRBJ2-7): SQTIHQWPATLVQPVGSPLSLECTVEGTSNPNLYWYRQAAGRGLQLLFYSVGIGQISSEVPQNLSASRPQDRQFILSSKKLLLSDSGFYLCAWTRDTGYEQYFGPGTRLTVT.